This entry describes one T cell receptor beta chain. Its antigen is still unknown. Germline CDR1 and CDR2: LNHDA and SQIVND (reference sequence). V was cut by 5 bases and J by 8 bases, with 15 bases left in between. The CDR3 extends over 14 amino acids. These data come from a study of shared clonotypes between healthy human individuals. Study-level points and caveats: Represented genetic and exposure-history diversity was restricted by having few donors. Only blood was sampled, and tissue TCR repertoires likely differ from blood ones.

At a deep level, the assay was run. Measured with immunoSEQ multiplex PCR; TCRdb has only the in-frame clones, and not every one. The data contain 550,000 to 600,000 clones, roughly 79% of them singletons. Sequenced input: PBMCs. This TCR derives from a woman in her forties in good health. Some clones in this sample may be carry-over from other donors' samples. The rearrangement links TRBV19 to TRBJ1-4, with D hard to call. CDR3 in DNA: TGTGCCAGTAGTCCGCGGGAACAATGGGAAAAACTGTTTTTT. Protein product: CASSPREQWEKLFF. Using reference TRBV19 and TRBJ1-4 for the parts outside the CDR3, the full variable domain is DGGITQSPKYLFRKEGQNVTLSCEQNLNHDAMYWYRQDPGQGLRLIYYSQIVNDFQKGDIAEGYSVSREKKESFPLTVTSAQKNPTAFYLCASSPREQWEKLFFGSGTQLSVL.